The clone carrying this TCR beta chain was observed once. Its antigen is unknown. This entry is derived from a study of CD8+ T cells in alopecia areata. On the study more broadly: Percent of scalp involved defined treated patients' severity scores.

General study findings and limits: Scalp data also include sequences from resident alphabeta T cells of normal skin.

As to treatment: oral pan-JAK inhibitor, 5-10 mg twice daily. Sampling of alopecia areata patients yielded lesional scalp punch biopsies as well as peripheral blood. Extraction and reverse transcription of RNA yielded cDNA as the sequencing template. Libraries were prepared by immunoSEQ multiplex PCR; TCRdb keeps only in-frame clonotypes and omits some of them. The table shows roughly 100,000 clones, with roughly 60% occurring only once. CDR3 length equals 13 residues. Germline CDR1 is MNHEY and CDR2 is SMNVEV (reference sequence). V was clipped by 4 bases and J by 4 bases, with 10 bases between them.

This specimen was CD8+ T cells sorted from blood, taken at approximately week 55, from a patient treated with tofacitinib. The TCR sequence derives from a human donor with alopecia areata. The V gene is TRBV27, the J gene TRBJ1-2, with D possibly being TRBD1 (5 bases). CDR3 sequence (DNA): TGTGCCAGCAGTTCACGACAGTCCTATGGCTACACCTTC. Its translation is CASSSRQSYGYTF.